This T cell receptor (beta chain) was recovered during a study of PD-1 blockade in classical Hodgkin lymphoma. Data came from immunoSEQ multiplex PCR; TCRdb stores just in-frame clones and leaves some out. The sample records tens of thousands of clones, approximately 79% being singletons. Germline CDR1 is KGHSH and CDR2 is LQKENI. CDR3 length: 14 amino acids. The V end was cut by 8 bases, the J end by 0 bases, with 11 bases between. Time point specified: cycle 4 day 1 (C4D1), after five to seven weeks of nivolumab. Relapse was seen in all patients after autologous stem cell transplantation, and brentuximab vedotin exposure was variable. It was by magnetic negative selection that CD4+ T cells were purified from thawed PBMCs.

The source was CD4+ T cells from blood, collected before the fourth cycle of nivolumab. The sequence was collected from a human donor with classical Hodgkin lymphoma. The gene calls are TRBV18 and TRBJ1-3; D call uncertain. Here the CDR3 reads CASRPRDSGNTIYF. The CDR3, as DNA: TGTGCCAGCCGCCCCAGAGACTCTGGAAACACCATATATTTT.